This TCR beta chain was sequenced for a study of shared clonotypes between healthy human individuals. Trimming took off 3 bases at V and 0 bases at J, with 5 bases between the two ends. From germline, CDR1 is WSHSY and CDR2 SAAADI. This CDR3 contains 13 residues. The table came from immunoSEQ multiplex PCR; TCRdb's copy has only in-frame clones and leaves some out. Among a few million clones listed, over 85% were seen once. All of the donors resided in Nashville, Tennessee, and each was a Caucasian adult. In the CD4+ fraction, cells were divided into CD45RA+ naive and CD45RA-negative memory subsets. The source of this sequence is a man younger than 30 in good health. Sequenced material: naive CD4+ T cells sorted from blood. As to subset: CD45RA+ positively selected. V is TRBV10-2 and J is TRBJ1-2; D is ambiguous. CDR3 protein: CASSEAANYGYTF. In DNA, the CDR3 is TGCGCCAGCAGTGAAGCAGCTAACTATGGCTACACCTTC.